The 18 T cell receptor beta chains below all came from one sample that was sequenced in a study of blood T cell repertoires in COVID-19. Sequencing used immunoSEQ multiplex PCR; TCRdb keeps in-frame clones, though not all of them. The sample has 160,000 or so clones, roughly 80% seen once. The sample consisted of PBMCs or T cells enriched from blood (not recorded which). Receptors originate from a middle-aged woman with acute COVID-19.

The genes are TRBV7-8 and TRBJ1-2, with 8 bases fitting TRBD1. CDR3 length equals 14 residues. The V and J ends lost 4 bases and 6 bases, in that order; junction bases with no gene match: 7. CDR1 and CDR2 (germline): SGHVS, FQNEAQ. In nucleotides, the CDR3 is TGTGCCAGCAGCTCGACAGGGGCATGGAATGGCTACACCTTC. This sequence encodes CASSSTGAWNGYTF.

The V gene is TRBV6-2 or TRBV6-3, the J gene TRBJ2-1, with TRBD2 matching 7 bases. This CDR3 is built from 13 residues. The junction had 7 bases not matched to a gene; V was cut back by 5 bases and J by 9 bases. Germline values: CDR1 MNHEY, CDR2 SVGEGT. The CDR3 nucleotides read TGTGCCAGCAGTCCCCGACTAGCTCTTGAGCAGTTCTTC. This sequence encodes CASSPRLALEQFF.

The V call is TRBV7-9, the J call TRBJ1-1; TRBD1 matches 10 bases. The CDR3 totals 16 residues. Germline V lookup: CDR1 SEHNR, CDR2 FQNEAQ (reference sequence). With V trimmed by 1 base and J by 5 bases, 7 bases remained unmatched. The CDR3, as DNA: TGTGCCAGCAGCTTAGGAGGGACAGGGGTTGTAACTGAAGCTTTCTTT. This translates into CASSLGGTGVVTEAFF.

The chain carries TRBV5-4 and TRBJ2-5, with D maybe TRBD1 (6 bases). CDR3 length: 14 residues. Germline V gene lookup returns CDR1 SGHNT and CDR2 YYREEE (reference sequence). Trimming left V 0 bases short and J 5 bases short, with 11 bases between. The CDR3 sequence: CASSLGTAEETQYF. CDR3 DNA sequence: TGTGCCAGCAGCTTGGGGACAGCGGAGGAGACCCAGTACTTC.

A few counts support this clone. The rearrangement joins TRBV5-1 to TRBJ2-7, with 8 bases matching TRBD2. J gave up 2 bases and V 3 bases, and 7 bases lay outside the gene matches. The length of the CDR3 is 15 residues. The germline V gene has CDR1 SGHRS and CDR2 YFSETQ. CDR3 nucleotide sequence: TGCGCCAGCAGCTGGCTTCGGGGGGGCGCCTACGAGCAGTACTTC. Translating gives CASSWLRGGAYEQYF.

This CDR3 reads CASGTDRGNEQFF. The CDR3 DNA is TGCGCCAGCGGTACCGACAGGGGCAATGAGCAGTTCTTC. The chain recombines TRBV10-2 with TRBJ2-1, with TRBD1 matching over 8 bases. The CDR3 is 13 residues long. Germline loops: CDR1 WSHSY, CDR2 SAAADI. The V gene end was trimmed by 8 bases and the J gene end by 6 bases; junction bases not matched to a gene: 6.

This clone was seen only once. The chain combines TRBV18 with TRBJ1-1; 8 bases align to TRBD1. The junction had 5 bases not matched to a gene; V was cut back by 4 bases and J by 1 base. The CDR3 has 15 residues. CDR1 KGHSH and CDR2 LQKENI come from the germline V gene. For the CDR3, the DNA is TGTGCCAGCTCACTCGGACAGGGCCCGAACACTGAAGCTTTCTTT. This codes for CASSLGQGPNTEAFF.

V is TRBV27 and J is TRBJ1-1; 7 nucleotides line up with TRBD1. Germline V gene sequence: CDR1 MNHEY, CDR2 SMNVEV (reference sequence). This CDR3 is 14 amino acids long. Unmatched junction bases numbered 0, after V lost 0 bases and J lost 2 bases. The CDR3 here is CASSLSGGNTEAFF. The CDR3 region has the DNA TGTGCCAGCAGTTTATCAGGGGGCAACACTGAAGCTTTCTTT.

The V and J genes are TRBV6-1 and TRBJ1-1; the D is unclear. The V gene lost 2 bases and the J gene lost 0 bases, with 10 bases spanning the gap. The CDR3 contains 15 residues. CDR1 and CDR2 (germline): MNHNS, SASEGT. CDR3 DNA sequence: TGTGCCAGCAGTGAACAAGAGCGAATGAACACTGAAGCTTTCTTT. It specifies CASSEQERMNTEAFF.

The chain has TRBV19 and TRBJ1-5, with TRBD1 matching over 7 bases. This CDR3 spans 16 amino acids. Trimming at V came to 10 bases and at J to 2 bases, leaving 14 bases not matched to a gene. Germline V lookup: CDR1 LNHDA, CDR2 SQIVND (reference sequence). In DNA, the CDR3 is TGTGCCACCACACAGGGGACCCAGGTTCGCAATCAGCCCCAGCATTTT. Protein: CATTQGTQVRNQPQHF.

The chain employs TRBV2 and TRBJ1-2; 7 nucleotides agree with TRBD1. The CDR3 contains 14 residues. CDR1 is SNHLY and CDR2 is FYNNEI in the germline V gene. The CDR3 sequence is CAMAQGPGGHGYTF. As DNA, the CDR3 is TGTGCGATGGCTCAGGGCCCAGGGGGGCATGGCTACACCTTC. Complete variable domain (other parts from reference TRBV2 and TRBJ1-2): EPEVTQTPSHQVTQMGQEVILRCVPISNHLYFYWYRQILGQKVEFLVSFYNNEISEKSEIFDDQFSVERPDGSNFTLKIRSTKLEDSAMYFCAMAQGPGGHGYTFGSGTRLTVV.

The chain combines TRBV7-6 with TRBJ2-1, with 7 bases aligning to TRBD2. The CDR3 totals 15 residues. V lost 5 bases, J lost 0 bases, and 4 bases stayed unmatched. Germline values: CDR1 SGHVS, CDR2 FNYEAQ. The CDR3 nucleotides read TGTGCCAGCAGCCCAGGCGGGAGCTCCTACAATGAGCAGTTCTTC. It is translated as CASSPGGSSYNEQFF.

This clone has more than one count but fewer than ten. The V call is TRBV19, the J call TRBJ1-2; D gene ambiguous. Per germline, CDR1 LNHDA and CDR2 SQIVND (reference sequence). V was clipped by 5 bases and J by 1 base, with 20 bases between them. The CDR3 has 17 residues. CDR3 protein: CASSDRRGGSINYGYTF. Here the CDR3 DNA reads TGTGCCAGTAGTGACCGCCGGGGAGGGAGTATTAACTATGGCTACACCTTC.

V is TRBV29-1 and J is TRBJ2-3; 8 bases map to TRBD1. The J segment lost 4 bases and the V segment lost 5 bases, leaving 8 bases of the junction unmatched. The CDR3 runs 14 residues. Germline lookup yields CDR1 SQVTM and CDR2 ANQGSEA. CDR3: CSVRDRGIADTQYF. The CDR3 region has the DNA TGCAGCGTTCGTGACAGGGGTATCGCAGATACGCAGTATTTT.

This CDR3 is CASNPSGDYTDTQYF. CDR3 DNA: TGTGCCAGCAACCCTAGCGGGGATTACACAGATACGCAGTATTTT. This chain joins TRBV21-1 and TRBJ2-3; the D call in the table, TRBD2, was not verified against the DNA. TRBV21-1 is designated a pseudogene. CDR3 length equals 15 residues.

This chain links TRBV10-3 with TRBJ2-7, with 11 bases lining up with TRBD2. The CDR3 length is 16 residues. The germline V gene has CDR1 ENHRY and CDR2 SYGVKD. The junction had 12 bases not matched to a gene; V was cut back by 6 bases and J by 5 bases. The CDR3 nucleotides are TGTGCCATCAGCGGGACCGGGACTAGCGGTAGGGACGAGCAGTACTTC. Translating gives CAISGTGTSGRDEQYF.

This rearrangement joins TRBV5-1 to TRBJ2-3, with 9 bases matching TRBD2. Germline CDR1 is SGHRS and CDR2 is YFSETQ. The V segment lost 2 bases and the J segment 2 bases; nucleotides outside the gene matches: 3. This CDR3 comprises 15 residues. CDR3 protein: CASSFSGSSTDTQYF. DNA of the CDR3: TGCGCCAGCAGCTTTAGCGGGAGTTCCACAGATACGCAGTATTTT.

This clone has just one count. V and J are TRBV5-1 and TRBJ2-5, with a tentative D call TRBD1 (6 bases). Germline V gene sequence: CDR1 SGHRS, CDR2 YFSETQ. The CDR3 spans 11 residues. Trimming took 7 bases from V and 5 from J, leaving 9 bases between them. CDR3 in DNA: TGCGCCAGCGCAGGGGACGAGACCCAGTACTTC. It encodes CASAGDETQYF.